This T cell receptor beta chain was profiled in a study of cytomegalovirus exposure and HLA in healthy donors. V was cut by 4 bases and J by 0 bases, with 13 bases left in between. CDR1 and CDR2 from the germline V gene are MGHDK and SYGVNS. This CDR3 comprises 16 residues. Overall study results and limits: The authors judged a highly shared variant cluster likely a sequencing artifact. In a later analysis, productive TCRs from donors in an Asian-associated ancestry cluster reportedly carried fewer N-insertions than the cohort mean. About 90% or about 30% of the time was how often most TCR beta V segments were productive, according to an earlier analysis.

Turning to this clone: Its antigen is unidentified.

Primers for the PCR totalled 60 Vbeta and 13 Jbeta. TCRdb's table, derived via immunoSEQ multiplex PCR, lists solely in-frame clones and lacks some. The sample contains over 150,000 clones, roughly 83% of which appear only once. This receptor was taken from a boy younger than 10 in good health and CMV-seronegative. Sequencing was done on a sample of PBMCs. The chain employs TRBV25-1 and TRBJ1-5; D remains unclear. Here the CDR3 DNA reads TGTGCCAGCAGTGTGATCTGCGGCGATAGCAATCAGCCCCAGCATTTT. Its translation: CASSVICGDSNQPQHF.